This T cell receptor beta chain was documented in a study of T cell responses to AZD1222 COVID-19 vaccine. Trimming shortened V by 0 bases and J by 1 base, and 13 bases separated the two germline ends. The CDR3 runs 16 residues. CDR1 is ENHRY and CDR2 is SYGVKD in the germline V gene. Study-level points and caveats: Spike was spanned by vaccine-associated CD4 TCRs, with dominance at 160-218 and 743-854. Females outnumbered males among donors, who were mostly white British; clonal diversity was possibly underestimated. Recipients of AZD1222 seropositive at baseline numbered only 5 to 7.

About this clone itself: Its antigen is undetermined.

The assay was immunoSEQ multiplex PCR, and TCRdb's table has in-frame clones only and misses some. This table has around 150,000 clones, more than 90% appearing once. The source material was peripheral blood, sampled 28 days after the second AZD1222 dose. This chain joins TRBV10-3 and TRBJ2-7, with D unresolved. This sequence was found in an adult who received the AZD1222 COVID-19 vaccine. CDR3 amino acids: CAISESPERPSYEQYF. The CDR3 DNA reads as TGTGCCATCAGTGAGTCTCCTGAGAGGCCTTCCTACGAGCAGTACTTC.